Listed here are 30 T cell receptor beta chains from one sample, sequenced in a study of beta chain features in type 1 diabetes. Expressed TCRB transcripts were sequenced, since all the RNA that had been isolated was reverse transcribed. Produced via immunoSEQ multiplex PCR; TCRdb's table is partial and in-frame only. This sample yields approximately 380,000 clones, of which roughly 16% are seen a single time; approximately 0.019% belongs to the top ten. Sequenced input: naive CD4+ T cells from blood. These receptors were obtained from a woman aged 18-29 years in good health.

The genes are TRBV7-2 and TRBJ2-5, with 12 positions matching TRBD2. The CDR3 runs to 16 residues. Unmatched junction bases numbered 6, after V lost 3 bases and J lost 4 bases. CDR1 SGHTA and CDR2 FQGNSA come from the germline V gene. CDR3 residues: CASSFPSGRAAETQYF. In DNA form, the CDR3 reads TGTGCCAGCAGCTTTCCTAGCGGGAGGGCCGCAGAGACCCAGTACTTC. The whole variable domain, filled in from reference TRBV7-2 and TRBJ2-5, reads GAGVSQSPSNKVTEKGKDVELRCDPISGHTALYWYRQSLGQGLEFLIYFQGNSAPDKSGLPSDRFSAERTGGSVSTLTIQRTQQEDSAVYLCASSFPSGRAAETQYFGPGTRLLVL.

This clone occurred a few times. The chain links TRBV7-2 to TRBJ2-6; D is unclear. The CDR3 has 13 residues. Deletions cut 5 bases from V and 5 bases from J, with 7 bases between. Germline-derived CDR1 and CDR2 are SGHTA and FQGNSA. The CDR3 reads CASSLFRANVLTF. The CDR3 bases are TGTGCCAGCAGCCTTTTTAGGGCCAACGTCCTGACTTTC. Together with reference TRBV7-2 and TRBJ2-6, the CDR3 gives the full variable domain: GAGVSQSPSNKVTEKGKDVELRCDPISGHTALYWYRQSLGQGLEFLIYFQGNSAPDKSGLPSDRFSAERTGGSVSTLTIQRTQQEDSAVYLCASSLFRANVLTFGAGSRLTVL.

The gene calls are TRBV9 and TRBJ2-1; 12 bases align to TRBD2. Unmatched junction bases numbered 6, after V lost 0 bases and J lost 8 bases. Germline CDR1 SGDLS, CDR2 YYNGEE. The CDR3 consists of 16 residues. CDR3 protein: CASSVGTSGRIDEQFF. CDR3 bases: TGTGCCAGCAGCGTAGGCACTAGCGGGAGGATCGATGAGCAGTTCTTC. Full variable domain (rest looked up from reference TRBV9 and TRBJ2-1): DSGVTQTPKHLITATGQRVTLRCSPRSGDLSVYWYQQSLDQGLQFLIQYYNGEERAKGNILERFSAQQFPDLHSELNLSSLELGDSALYFCASSVGTSGRIDEQFFGPGTRLTVL.

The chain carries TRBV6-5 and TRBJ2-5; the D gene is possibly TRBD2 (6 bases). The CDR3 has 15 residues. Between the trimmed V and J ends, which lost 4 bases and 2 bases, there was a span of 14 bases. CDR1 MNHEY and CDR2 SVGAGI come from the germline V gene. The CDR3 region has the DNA TGTGCCAGCAGTTCCCCAATTGCGGGGCAAGAGACCCAGTACTTC. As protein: CASSSPIAGQETQYF.

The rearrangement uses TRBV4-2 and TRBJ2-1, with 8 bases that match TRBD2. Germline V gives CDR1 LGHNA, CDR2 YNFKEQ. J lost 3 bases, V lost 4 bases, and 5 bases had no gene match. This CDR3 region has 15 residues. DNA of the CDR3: TGTGCCAGCAGCCCCCAGCGGGAGTTCTACAATGAGCAGTTCTTC. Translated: CASSPQREFYNEQFF.

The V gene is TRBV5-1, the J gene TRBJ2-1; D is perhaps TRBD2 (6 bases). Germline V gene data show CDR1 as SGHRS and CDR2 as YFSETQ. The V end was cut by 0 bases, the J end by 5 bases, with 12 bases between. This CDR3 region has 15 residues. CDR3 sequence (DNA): TGCGCCAGCAGCTTGGCACAGCGGGCAAACAATGAGCAGTTCTTC. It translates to CASSLAQRANNEQFF.

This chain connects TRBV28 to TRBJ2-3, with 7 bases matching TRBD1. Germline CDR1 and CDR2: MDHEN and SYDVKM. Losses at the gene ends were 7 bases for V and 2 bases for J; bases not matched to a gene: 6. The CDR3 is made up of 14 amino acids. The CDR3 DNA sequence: TGTGCCAGCATCCCGGGACAGTCCACAGATACGCAGTATTTT. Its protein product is CASIPGQSTDTQYF.

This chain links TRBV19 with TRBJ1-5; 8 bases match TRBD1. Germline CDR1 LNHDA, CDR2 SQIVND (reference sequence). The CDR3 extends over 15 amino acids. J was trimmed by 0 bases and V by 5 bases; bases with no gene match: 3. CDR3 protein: CASSGDRGSNQPQHF. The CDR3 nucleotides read TGTGCCAGTAGTGGAGACAGGGGTAGCAATCAGCCCCAGCATTTT.

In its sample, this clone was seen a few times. In DNA form, the CDR3 reads TGTGCCAGCAGCCAAGCGGAGGGGATGATCTATGGCTACACCTTC. Translation: CASSQAEGMIYGYTF. The chain employs TRBV14 and TRBJ1-2, with D perhaps TRBD1 (5 bases). Trimming stripped 1 base from V and 4 bases from J, with 13 bases between. This CDR3 is built from 15 residues. Germline V gene lookup returns CDR1 SGHDN and CDR2 FVKESK.

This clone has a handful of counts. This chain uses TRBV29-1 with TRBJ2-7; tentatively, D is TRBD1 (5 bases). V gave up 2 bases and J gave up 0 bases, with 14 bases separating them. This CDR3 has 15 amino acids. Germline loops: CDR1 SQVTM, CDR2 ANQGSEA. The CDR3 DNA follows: TGCAGCGTTGAAAGGGGTGGCGGAAGCTCCTACGAGCAGTACTTC. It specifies CSVERGGGSSYEQYF.

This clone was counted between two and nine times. The CDR3 coding sequence is TGTGCCCGTACTGGTGGGAACACTGAAGCTTTCTTT. It is translated as CARTGGNTEAFF. V is TRBV30 and J is TRBJ1-1; no clear D. Trimming removed 8 bases from V and 1 base from J, with 11 bases in between. CDR1 is GTSNPN, CDR2 SVGIG, per germline (reference sequence). The CDR3 sequence is 12 residues long.

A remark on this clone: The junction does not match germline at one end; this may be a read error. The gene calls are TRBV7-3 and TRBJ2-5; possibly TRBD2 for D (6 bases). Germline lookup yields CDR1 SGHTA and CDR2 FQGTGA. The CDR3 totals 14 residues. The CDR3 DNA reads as TGTGCCAGCAGCTTAGGGGGGTACCAGGAGACCCAGTACTTC. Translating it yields CASSLGGYQETQYF.

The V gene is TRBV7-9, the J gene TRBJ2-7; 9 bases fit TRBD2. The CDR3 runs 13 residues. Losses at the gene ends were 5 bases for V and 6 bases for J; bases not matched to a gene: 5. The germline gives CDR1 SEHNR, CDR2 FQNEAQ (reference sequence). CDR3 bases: TGTGCCAGCAGCGATAGCGGGAGAAGCGAGCAGTACTTC. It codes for CASSDSGRSEQYF.

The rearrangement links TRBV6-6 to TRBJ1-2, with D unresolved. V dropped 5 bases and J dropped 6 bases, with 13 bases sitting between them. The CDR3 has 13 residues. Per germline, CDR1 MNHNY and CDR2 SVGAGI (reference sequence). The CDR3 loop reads CASSHRTFDGYTF. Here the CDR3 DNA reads TGTGCCAGCAGTCACCGAACATTTGATGGCTACACCTTC.

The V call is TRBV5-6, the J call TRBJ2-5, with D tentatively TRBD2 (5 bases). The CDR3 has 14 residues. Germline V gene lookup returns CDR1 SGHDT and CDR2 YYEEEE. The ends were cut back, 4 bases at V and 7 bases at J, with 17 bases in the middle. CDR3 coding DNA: TGTGCCAGCAGCAATTACGAGGGTACACGGACCCAGTACTTC. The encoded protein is CASSNYEGTRTQYF.

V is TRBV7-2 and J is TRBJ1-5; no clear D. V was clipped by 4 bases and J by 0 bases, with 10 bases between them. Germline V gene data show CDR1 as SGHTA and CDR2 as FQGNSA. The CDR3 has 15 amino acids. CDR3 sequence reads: CASSSQRYSNQPQHF. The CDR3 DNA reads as TGTGCCAGCAGCTCCCAACGGTATAGCAATCAGCCCCAGCATTTT.

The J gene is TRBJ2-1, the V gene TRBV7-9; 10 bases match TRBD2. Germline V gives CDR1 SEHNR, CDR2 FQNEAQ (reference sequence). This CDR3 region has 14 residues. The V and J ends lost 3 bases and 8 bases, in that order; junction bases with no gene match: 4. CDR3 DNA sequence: TGTGCCAGCAGCTTCGGGACTAGCGCCTATGAGCAGTTCTTC. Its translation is CASSFGTSAYEQFF.

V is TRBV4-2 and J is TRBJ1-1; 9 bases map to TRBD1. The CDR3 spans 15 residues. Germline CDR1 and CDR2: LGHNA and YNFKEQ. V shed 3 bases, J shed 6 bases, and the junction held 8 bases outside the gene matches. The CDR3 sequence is CASSHEGQGDAEAFF. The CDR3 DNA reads TGTGCCAGCAGCCACGAGGGACAGGGAGACGCTGAAGCTTTCTTT.

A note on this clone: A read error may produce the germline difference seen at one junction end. CDR3: CASSPQGAGPRVF. CDR3 DNA sequence: TGTGCCAGCAGCCCCCAGGGAGCGGGCCCTCGGGTCTTC. This chain connects TRBV7-2 to TRBJ2-1; the D gene is possibly TRBD2 (6 bases). The CDR3 length is 13 residues. Germline V lookup: CDR1 SGHTA, CDR2 FQGNSA. The variable domain in full, completed from reference TRBV7-2 and TRBJ2-1, reads GAGVSQSPSNKVTEKGKDVELRCDPISGHTALYWYRQSLGQGLEFLIYFQGNSAPDKSGLPSDRFSAERTGGSVSTLTIQRTQQEDSAVYLCASSPQGAGPRVFGPGTRLTVL.

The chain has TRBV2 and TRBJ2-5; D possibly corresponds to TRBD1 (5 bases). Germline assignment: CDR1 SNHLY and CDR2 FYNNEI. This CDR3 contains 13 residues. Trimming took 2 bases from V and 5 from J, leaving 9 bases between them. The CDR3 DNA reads TGTGCCAGCAGTGAAAGGGGATACGAGACCCAGTACTTC. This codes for CASSERGYETQYF.

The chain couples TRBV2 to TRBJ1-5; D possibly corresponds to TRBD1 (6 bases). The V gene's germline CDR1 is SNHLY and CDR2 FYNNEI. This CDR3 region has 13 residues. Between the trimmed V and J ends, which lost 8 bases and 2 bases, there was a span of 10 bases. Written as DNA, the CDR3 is TGTGCCAGCGCCAGGGGCGGCAATCAGCCCCAGCATTTT. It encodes CASARGGNQPQHF.

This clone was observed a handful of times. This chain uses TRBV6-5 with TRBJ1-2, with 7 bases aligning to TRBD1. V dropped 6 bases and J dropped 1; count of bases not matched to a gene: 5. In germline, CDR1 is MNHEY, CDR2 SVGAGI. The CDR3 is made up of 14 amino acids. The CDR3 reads CASSWGQLNYGYTF. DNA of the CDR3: TGTGCCAGCAGCTGGGGACAGCTTAACTATGGCTACACCTTC.

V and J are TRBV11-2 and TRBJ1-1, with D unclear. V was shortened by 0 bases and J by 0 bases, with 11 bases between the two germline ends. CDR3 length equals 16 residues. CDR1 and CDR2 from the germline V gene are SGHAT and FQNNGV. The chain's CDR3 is CASSLDNSWVNTEAFF. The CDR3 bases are TGTGCCAGCAGCTTAGATAACAGTTGGGTGAACACTGAAGCTTTCTTT.

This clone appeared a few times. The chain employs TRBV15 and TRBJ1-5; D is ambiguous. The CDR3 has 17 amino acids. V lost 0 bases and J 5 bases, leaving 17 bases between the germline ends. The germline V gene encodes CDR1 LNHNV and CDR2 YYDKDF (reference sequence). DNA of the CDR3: TGTGCCACCAGCAGAGATAAGGGAGTGGCAGTGTATCAGCCCCAGCATTTT. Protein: CATSRDKGVAVYQPQHF.

CDR3: CAWRGQSHEKLFF. The CDR3 region has the DNA TGTGCCTGGAGAGGACAATCTCACGAAAAACTGTTTTTT. The chain links TRBV30 to TRBJ1-4, with a weak D call TRBD1 (5 bases). Germline V gene data show CDR1 as GTSNPN and CDR2 as SVGIG (reference sequence). The CDR3 covers 13 residues. The ends were cut back, 3 bases at V and 8 bases at J, with 13 bases in the middle. The entire variable domain, with the rest obtained from reference TRBV30 and TRBJ1-4, is as follows: SQTIHQWPATLVQPVGSPLSLECTVEGTSNPNLYWYRQAAGRGLQLLFYSVGIGQISSEVPQNLSASRPQDRQFILSSKKLLLSDSGFYLCAWRGQSHEKLFFGSGTQLSVL.

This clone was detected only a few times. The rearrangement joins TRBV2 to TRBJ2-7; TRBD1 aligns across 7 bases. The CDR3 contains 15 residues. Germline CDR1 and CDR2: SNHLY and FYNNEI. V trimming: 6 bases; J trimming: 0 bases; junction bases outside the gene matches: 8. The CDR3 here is CASREDRLSSYEQYF. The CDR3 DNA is TGTGCCAGCAGAGAGGACAGGTTGAGCTCCTACGAGCAGTACTTC. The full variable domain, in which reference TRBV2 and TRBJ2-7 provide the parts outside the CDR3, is EPEVTQTPSHQVTQMGQEVILRCVPISNHLYFYWYRQILGQKVEFLVSFYNNEISEKSEIFDDQFSVERPDGSNFTLKIRSTKLEDSAMYFCASREDRLSSYEQYFGPGTRLTVT.

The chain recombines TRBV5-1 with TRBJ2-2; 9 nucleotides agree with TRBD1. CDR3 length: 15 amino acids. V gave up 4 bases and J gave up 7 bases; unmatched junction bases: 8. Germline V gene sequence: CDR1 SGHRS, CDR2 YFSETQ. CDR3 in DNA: TGCGCCAGCAGCCTGGACAGGGGATACGGCGGGGAGCTGTTTTTT. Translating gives CASSLDRGYGGELFF.

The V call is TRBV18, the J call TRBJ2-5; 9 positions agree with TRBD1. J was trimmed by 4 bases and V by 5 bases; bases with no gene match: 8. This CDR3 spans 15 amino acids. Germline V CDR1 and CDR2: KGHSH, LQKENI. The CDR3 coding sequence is TGTGCCAGCTCAGCAACAGGGGGCAGAGGAGAGACCCAGTACTTC. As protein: CASSATGGRGETQYF.

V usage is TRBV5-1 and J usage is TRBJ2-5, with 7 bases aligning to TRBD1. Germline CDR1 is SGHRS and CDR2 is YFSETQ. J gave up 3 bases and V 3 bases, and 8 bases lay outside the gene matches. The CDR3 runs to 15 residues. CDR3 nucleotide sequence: TGCGCCAGCAGCTCGTCCGGGACAGTAAAAGAGACCCAGTACTTC. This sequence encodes CASSSSGTVKETQYF.

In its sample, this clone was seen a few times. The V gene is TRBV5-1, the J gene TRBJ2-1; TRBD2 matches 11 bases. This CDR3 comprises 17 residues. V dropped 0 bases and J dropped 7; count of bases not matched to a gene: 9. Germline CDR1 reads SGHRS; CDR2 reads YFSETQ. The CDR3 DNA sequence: TGCGCCAGCAGCTTGGAAGTAGCGGGAGGGCCAGGGAATGAGCAGTTCTTC. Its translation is CASSLEVAGGPGNEQFF.